This TCR beta chain was observed in a study of blood T cell repertoires in COVID-19 (dated by TCRdb to 2020 to 2021). Study-level background: Collaborator samples came from the United States, Italy and Spain and covered acute and convalescent phases of COVID-19. The prospective study material was composed of cDNA or gDNA derived from T cells, B-cell-depleted T cells, or PBMCs. A freely available public database, intended as a resource for researchers studying the immune response to SARS-CoV-2, is where the repertoires were released. The dataset comprised deeply sampled blood TCRbeta repertoires from subjects exposed to, actively infected with, or recovered from COVID-19. The sample metadata nearly always contained a de-identified subject ID, COVID-19 status, age in years and sex. Samples were obtained from the ongoing ImmuneRACE study (first 160 participants) and from over 1,000 subjects provided by 6 global collaborators. Where available, HLA class I and class II types were taken from metadata supplied by the sample provider and were not determined by assay-based typing.

Comments on this clone: The target of this receptor is not known. No base qualities exist here, and no much larger clone lies one base off it.

The CDR3 spans 16 residues, from the cysteine through the phenylalanine. Just CDR3 DNA is preserved here, 48 bases in frame from base 1. Trimming removed 1 base from V and 2 bases from J, leaving 11 bases between the germline ends. CDR1 SGHTA and CDR2 FQGTGA were looked up in the germline V gene. The investigation overall reported the following: The amount of clinical and demographic metadata varied by source and participant and was provided uncurated.

Samples from volunteer blood donors who had recovered from COVID-19 were contributed by a second Seattle source. The collaborating institutions used their own protocols to collect whole blood in K2EDTA tubes. For TCRbeta analysis, collaborators shipped samples as frozen whole blood, isolated PBMCs, or DNA extracted from either of those sample types. The immunoSEQ Assay, a bias-controlled multiplex PCR, was used to amplify TCRbeta CDR3 regions from genomic DNA. Under the source paper's analysis protocol: The number of nucleated cells in each sample was estimated from the amplification of reference gene primers within the assay. Sequence reads were collapsed and filtered to measure the absolute abundance of every unique TCRbeta CDR3 rearrangement. For each sample, productive Simpson clonality was calculated as the square root of Simpson's diversity index across productive rearrangements. TCRdb mirrors the immuneACCESS table, restricted to in-frame sequences. Some clones are absent from its copies; in checked studies, under half trace to an unresolved V gene, and the reason for the others is unknown. The DNA was the basis for D and trimming; V, J and clone size are from that table. The table for this sample lists just under 95,000 clones; around three quarters of them were counted only once. About 8.7% of the sample belongs to the ten largest clones.

The specimen was peripheral blood. This receptor chain uses TRBV7-3 and TRBJ2-2, with an unclear D gene assignment. The origin of this receptor is a man aged 50-60 years who had recovered from COVID-19. CDR3 reads: CASSLNGPSNTGELFF. The base sequence is TGTGCCAGCAGCTTAAATGGGCCGTCTAACACCGGGGAGCTGTTTTTT.